This T cell receptor beta chain came from a study of blood T cells in healthy people across ages. Findings and caveats of the study: Among T cells, TCR beta diversity per million cells dropped roughly linearly as age rose. Possibly, changes in expanded clonotypes were confounded because donor CMV status was unknown. Estimated diversity, derived from one million T cells, was regarded as an underestimate.

As regards this clonotype: The target antigen is unknown.

V dropped 6 bases and J dropped 0 bases, with 14 bases sitting between them. The CDR3 has 14 residues. Germline V lookup: CDR1 DFQATT, CDR2 SNEGSKA (reference sequence). Alongside a J-beta primer mix, a sample-barcoded 5' primer served in a second PCR lasting about 7 to 11 cycles. TCRdb reprocessed the 5' RACE reads with MiXCR, giving one entry per CDR3 protein. The table has 1.4 million to 1.5 million distinct CDR3 sequences, roughly 45% seen once. The rearrangement joins TRBV20-1 to TRBJ1-1; D possibly corresponds to TRBD1 (5 bases). The clonotype originates from a woman in her late teens or twenties in good health. Sequencing was carried out using blood. The CDR3, as DNA: TGCAGTGCCATGTCAGACAGCATGAACACTGAAGCTTTCTTT. Translation gives CSAMSDSMNTEAFF.